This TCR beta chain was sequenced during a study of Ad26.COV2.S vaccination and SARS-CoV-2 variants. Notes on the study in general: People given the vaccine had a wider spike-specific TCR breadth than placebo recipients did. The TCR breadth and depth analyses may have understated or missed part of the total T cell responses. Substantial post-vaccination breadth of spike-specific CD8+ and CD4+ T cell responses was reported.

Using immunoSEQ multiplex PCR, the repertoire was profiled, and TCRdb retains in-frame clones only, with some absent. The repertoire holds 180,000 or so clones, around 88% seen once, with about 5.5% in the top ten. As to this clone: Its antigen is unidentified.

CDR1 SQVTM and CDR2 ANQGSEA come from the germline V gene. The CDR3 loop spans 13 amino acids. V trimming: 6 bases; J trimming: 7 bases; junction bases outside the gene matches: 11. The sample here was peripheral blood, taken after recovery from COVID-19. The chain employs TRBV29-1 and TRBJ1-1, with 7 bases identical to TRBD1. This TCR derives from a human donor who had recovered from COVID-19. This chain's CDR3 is CSVRTGGAFEAFF. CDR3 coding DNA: TGCAGCGTGCGGACAGGCGGGGCCTTTGAAGCTTTCTTT.